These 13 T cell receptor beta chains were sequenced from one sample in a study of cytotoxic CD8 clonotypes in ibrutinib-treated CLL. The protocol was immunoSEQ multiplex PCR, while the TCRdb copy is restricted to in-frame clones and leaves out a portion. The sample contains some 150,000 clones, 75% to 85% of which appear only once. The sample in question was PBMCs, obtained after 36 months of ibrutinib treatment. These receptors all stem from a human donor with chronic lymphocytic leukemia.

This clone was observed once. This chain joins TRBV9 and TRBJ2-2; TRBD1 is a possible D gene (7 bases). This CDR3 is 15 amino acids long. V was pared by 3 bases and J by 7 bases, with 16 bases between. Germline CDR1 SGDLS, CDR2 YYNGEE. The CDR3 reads CASSEGAGKGGELFF. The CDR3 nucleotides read TGTGCCAGCAGCGAGGGGGCGGGAAAAGGCGGGGAGCTGTTTTTT.

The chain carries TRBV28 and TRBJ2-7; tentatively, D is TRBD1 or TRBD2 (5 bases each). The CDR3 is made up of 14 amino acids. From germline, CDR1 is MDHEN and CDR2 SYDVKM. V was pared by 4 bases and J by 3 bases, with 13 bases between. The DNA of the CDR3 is TGTGCCAGCAGTTCGGGACCCAATTTCTACGAGCAGTACTTC. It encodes CASSSGPNFYEQYF.

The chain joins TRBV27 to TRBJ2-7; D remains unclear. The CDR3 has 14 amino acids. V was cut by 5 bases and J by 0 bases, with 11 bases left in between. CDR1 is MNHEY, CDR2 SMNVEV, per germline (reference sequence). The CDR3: CASSGHLSSYEQYF. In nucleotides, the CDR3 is TGTGCCAGCAGTGGTCATCTTAGCTCCTACGAGCAGTACTTC.

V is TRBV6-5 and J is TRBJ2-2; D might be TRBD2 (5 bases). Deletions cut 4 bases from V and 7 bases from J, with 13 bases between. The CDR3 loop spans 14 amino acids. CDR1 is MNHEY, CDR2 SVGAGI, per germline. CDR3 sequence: CASSLGPSGGELFF. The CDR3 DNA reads TGTGCCAGCAGTTTAGGACCCAGCGGCGGGGAGCTGTTTTTT.

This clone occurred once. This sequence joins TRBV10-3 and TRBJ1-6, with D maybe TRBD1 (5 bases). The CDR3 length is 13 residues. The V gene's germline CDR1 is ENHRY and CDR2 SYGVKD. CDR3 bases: TGTGGTACGGCAGGGACCTATAATTCACCCCTCCACTTT. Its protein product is CGTAGTYNSPLHF.

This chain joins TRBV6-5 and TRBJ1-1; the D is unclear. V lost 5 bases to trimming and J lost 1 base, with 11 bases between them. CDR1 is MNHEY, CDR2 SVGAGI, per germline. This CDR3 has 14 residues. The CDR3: CASSQDLKNTEAFF. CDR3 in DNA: TGTGCCAGCAGTCAGGATTTGAAGAACACTGAAGCTTTCTTT.

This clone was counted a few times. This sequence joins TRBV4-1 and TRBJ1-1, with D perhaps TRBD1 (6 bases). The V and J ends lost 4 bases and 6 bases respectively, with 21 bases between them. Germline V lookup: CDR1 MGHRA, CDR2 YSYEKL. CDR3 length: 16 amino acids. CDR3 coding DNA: TGCGCCAGCAGCCTACAAGGGTTTCAGGGGTCGTCTGAAGCTTTCTTT. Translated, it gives CASSLQGFQGSSEAFF.

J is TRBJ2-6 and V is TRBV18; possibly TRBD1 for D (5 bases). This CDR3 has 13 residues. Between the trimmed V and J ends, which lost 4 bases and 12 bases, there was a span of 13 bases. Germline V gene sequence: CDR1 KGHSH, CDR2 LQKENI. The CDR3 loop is CASSQSTVPVLTF. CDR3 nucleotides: TGTGCCAGCTCACAATCGACAGTTCCCGTCCTGACTTTC.

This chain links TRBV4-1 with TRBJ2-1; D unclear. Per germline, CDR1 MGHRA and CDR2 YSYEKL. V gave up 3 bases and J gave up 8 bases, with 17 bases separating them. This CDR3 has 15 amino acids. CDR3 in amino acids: CASSHPGPLSYEQFF. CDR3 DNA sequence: TGCGCCAGCAGCCACCCCGGCCCTCTATCTTATGAGCAGTTCTTC.

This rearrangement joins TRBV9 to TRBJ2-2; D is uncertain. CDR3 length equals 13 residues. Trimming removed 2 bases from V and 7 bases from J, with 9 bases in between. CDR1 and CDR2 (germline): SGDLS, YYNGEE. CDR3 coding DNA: TGTGCCAGCAGCGTCGGCACGGGCGGGGAGCTGTTTTTT. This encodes CASSVGTGGELFF.

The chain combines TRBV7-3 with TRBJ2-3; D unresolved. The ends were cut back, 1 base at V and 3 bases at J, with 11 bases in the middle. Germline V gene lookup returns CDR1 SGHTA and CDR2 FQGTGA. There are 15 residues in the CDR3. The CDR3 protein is CASSLMAQPTDTQYF. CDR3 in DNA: TGTGCCAGCAGCTTAATGGCGCAACCGACAGATACGCAGTATTTT.

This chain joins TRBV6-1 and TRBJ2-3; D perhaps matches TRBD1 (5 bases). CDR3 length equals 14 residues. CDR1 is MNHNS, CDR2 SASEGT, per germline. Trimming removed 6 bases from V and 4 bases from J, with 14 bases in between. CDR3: CASSQGPEADTQYF. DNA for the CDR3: TGTGCCAGCAGCCAGGGCCCCGAGGCAGATACGCAGTATTTT.

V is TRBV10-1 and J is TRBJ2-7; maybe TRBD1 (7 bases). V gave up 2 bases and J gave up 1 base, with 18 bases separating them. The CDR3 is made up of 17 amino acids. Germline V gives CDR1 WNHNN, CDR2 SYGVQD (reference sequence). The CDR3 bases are TGCGCCAGCAGTGAGAGGGCCCGGCGGGACAGATCCTACGAGCAGTACTTC. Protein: CASSERARRDRSYEQYF.